This T cell receptor (beta chain) appears in the sequencing data of a study of T-cell reconstitution after alpha-beta-depleted transplantation in children. The sample holds many counts of this clonotype. The antigen is undetermined. This sample's TCRbeta library carried unique molecular identifier barcodes. TCRdb reanalysed the PCR reads using MiXCR and keeps one entry per CDR3 protein. The sample contains 200,000 to 300,000 distinct CDR3 sequences, roughly 26% of which appear only once. The CDR3 consists of 13 residues. With 6 bases removed from V and 0 bases from J, the gap between germline ends came to 10 bases. Looked up from germline, CDR1 is DFQATT and CDR2 is SNEGSKA (reference sequence). Study-wide results and limits: At day 60, the high TCRbeta diversity found in some patients originated from recipient T cells and thymic progenitors that had survived. There were reportedly several hundred expanded graft clones from which alpha-beta T cells came about two months after transplant. From newly produced T cells came most of the T-cell counts and diversity one year after transplant.

The receptor was isolated from a girl aged 2 to 9 with Fanconi anemia, due to receive a stem cell transplant. The rearrangement uses TRBV20-1 and TRBJ2-3; the D is unclear. Sequenced material: PBMCs, taken before TCRalphabeta/CD19-depleted stem cell transplant. CDR3: CSASHSSTDTQYF. Written as DNA, the CDR3 is TGCAGTGCCTCACATTCTAGCACAGATACGCAGTATTTT.